A selection of T cell receptor beta chains follows, all from one sample in a study of response to subunit inactivated influenza vaccine. Each CDR3 protein gets one entry after TCRdb re-called the RT-PCR reads with MiXCR. Of over 400,000 distinct CDR3 sequences in the sample, 10% to 15% were seen once. The source was PBMCs from blood, collected 45 days after vaccination. The receptors come from a man aged 50 to 59 who received an inactivated influenza vaccine. Both conserved end residues are part of each CDR3. Fields, in order: D gene, J gene, clone size, V gene, CDR3 DNA, CDR3 protein. A D gene is named only where the DNA matches it firmly. Expanded clones are given a class, and other clones once, few, many or no size at all.

>NA|TRBJ2-5|NA|TRBV27
TGTGCCAGCAGGGGTAGCGGCACCACAAGGGAGACCCAGTACTTC
CASRGSGTTRETQYF
>TRBD1|TRBJ1-1|NA|TRBV10-3
TGTGCCATCAGTGAGCAGGGGGGTTCGGCTGAAGCTTTCTTT
CAISEQGGSAEAFF
>NA|TRBJ1-1|few|TRBV5-6
TGTGCCAGCAGCTGGAGGAAACCAGGCACTGAAGCTTTCTTT
CASSWRKPGTEAFF
>TRBD1|TRBJ1-4|many|TRBV4-3
TGCGCCAGCAGCCTCTCCCCGGGACAGGGGGCCACTAATGAAAAACTGTTTTTT
CASSLSPGQGATNEKLFF
>NA|TRBJ2-3|few|TRBV6-2/TRBV6-3
TGTGCCAGCAGATACCCCCATCATACGCAGTATTTT
CASRYPHHTQYF
>NA|TRBJ1-2|NA|TRBV5-1
TGCGCCAGCAGCTTGGCAGGGGATAGTGGCTACACCTTC
CASSLAGDSGYTF
>NA|TRBJ2-3|few|TRBV20-1
TGCAGTGCTAGACTCCGACTAGACTCAGATACGCAGTATTTT
CSARLRLDSDTQYF
>TRBD1|TRBJ2-6|few|TRBV10-3
TGTGCCATCGTTGACAGGGTAGGGGCCAACGTCCTGACTTTC
CAIVDRVGANVLTF
>NA|TRBJ2-5|NA|TRBV12-3/TRBV12-4
TGTGCCAGCAATCCGTACCAAGAGACCCAGTACTTC
CASNPYQETQYF
>TRBD1|TRBJ2-1|few|TRBV5-1
TGCGCCAGCAGTCCCGGGACAGTAGGCTGGAATGAGCAGTTCTTC
CASSPGTVGWNEQFF
>NA|TRBJ2-5|NA|TRBV4-3
TGCGCCAGCAGCCAAGATGGGCAGGGGACCCAGTACTTC
CASSQDGQGTQYF
>TRBD2|TRBJ2-3|many|TRBV5-1
TGCGCCAGCAGCTACCGCGTAGCGGGGAACACAGATACGCAGTATTTT
CASSYRVAGNTDTQYF
>NA|TRBJ2-7|NA|TRBV4-1
TGCGCCAGCAGCCACGGCTTCCGAAGCTCCTACGAGCAGTACTTC
CASSHGFRSSYEQYF
>NA|TRBJ2-7|NA|TRBV18
TGTGCCAGCTCACCAAGGCGTTACTACGAGCAGTACTTC
CASSPRRYYEQYF
>TRBD1|TRBJ2-5|few|TRBV20-1
TGCAGTGCTACAGGGACAGGGCATGAGACCCAGTACTTC
CSATGTGHETQYF
>NA|TRBJ2-5|many|TRBV5-8
TGTGCCACCCAAGGAAGGGCGGGGGAGACCCAGTACTTC
CATQGRAGETQYF
>NA|TRBJ2-1|NA|TRBV12-3/TRBV12-4
TGTGCCAGCACTCTCTCTCCCCGGCGGGGTCTGTCAATGTATAATGAGCAGTTCTTC
CASTLSPRRGLSMYNEQFF
>TRBD1|TRBJ1-6|NA|TRBV7-2
TGTGCCAGCGGGGCCCGACAGGGTTTGGATTCACCCCTCCACTTT
CASGARQGLDSPLHF
>NA|TRBJ2-7|NA|TRBV30
TGTGCCTGGAGTGAGGGGAACATCTACGAGCAGTACTTC
CAWSEGNIYEQYF
>NA|TRBJ2-4|NA|TRBV4-1
TGCGCCAGCAGCCAAGTCTCCCCGGGGCCAGCCTATAAAAACATTCAGTACTTC
CASSQVSPGPAYKNIQYF
>NA|TRBJ2-2|many|TRBV6-5
TGTGCCAGCAGTTACTCGGTGGGGGAGGGGGAGCTGTTTTTT
CASSYSVGEGELFF
>TRBD1|TRBJ2-3|few|TRBV4-2
TGTGCCGCGGGACAGGGCACAGATACGCAGTATTTT
CAAGQGTDTQYF
>NA|TRBJ2-7|NA|TRBV5-1
TGCGCCAGCAGCTTGGCGCCTAGCAGGTCCTACGAGCAGTACTTC
CASSLAPSRSYEQYF
>NA|TRBJ1-1|NA|TRBV12-3/TRBV12-4
TGTGCCAGCAGTCCCGGGGGGAGTCGGACTGAAGCTTTCTTT
CASSPGGSRTEAFF
>TRBD1|TRBJ2-7|NA|TRBV6-2/TRBV6-3
TGTGCCAGCAGTCCGCCGAACAACGACAGGGGGAAATACTTC
CASSPPNNDRGKYF
>NA|TRBJ2-1|NA|TRBV15
TGTGCCACCAGCATACAGGGATATGAGCAGTTCTTC
CATSIQGYEQFF
>TRBD2|TRBJ2-1|NA|TRBV4-3
TGCGCCAGCAGCCGACCAAGCGGGGGTATCTACAATGAGCAGTTCTTC
CASSRPSGGIYNEQFF
>NA|TRBJ2-1|NA|TRBV14
TGTGCCAGCAGCCAAGAAGCCACTTACAATGGAGATGAGCAGTTCTTC
CASSQEATYNGDEQFF
>NA|TRBJ2-7|NA|TRBV10-3
TGTGCCATCAATAACCGGGACATGCCCTACGAGCAGTACTTC
CAINNRDMPYEQYF
>TRBD2|TRBJ2-1|few|TRBV20-1
TGCAGTGCCGGGACTAGATCTAATAATGAGCAGTTCTTC
CSAGTRSNNEQFF
>TRBD1|TRBJ2-7|NA|TRBV27
TGTGCCAGCAGTCCCTACGGACAGGGAAGTTCGGACGAGCAGTACTTC
CASSPYGQGSSDEQYF
>TRBD1|TRBJ2-1|many|TRBV6-2/TRBV6-3
TGTGCCAGCAGTTACCCCCCCGGGACAGGGGCGGTAGATGAGCAGTTCTTC
CASSYPPGTGAVDEQFF
>NA|TRBJ1-1|NA|TRBV28
TGTGCCAGCAGTATCCAGGGTATTATGAACACTGAAGCTTTCTTT
CASSIQGIMNTEAFF